This TCR beta chain was recorded in a study of T cell repertoires in cytomegalovirus infection. Study background: Recently described HLA-C-restricted plus well-studied HLA-B-restricted CMV epitopes were used. From public TCR beta signatures came an indication of both CMV infection and matching HLA type.

The study, taken as a whole, reports: CMV-specific TCR beta clonotypes restricted by HLA-C were the ones dominating the ex vivo response. The cumulative frequency of public TCR beta families identified carriers of CMV plus the relevant HLA.

TCRdb processed the reads anew with MiXCR; each CDR3 protein has one entry. The sample carries some 940,000 distinct CDR3 sequences, around 30% recorded once. Notes on this clonotype: The antigen remains undetermined.

Specimen: cultured CD8+ T cells from PBMCs, collected from culture after CMV antigen stimulation. The TCR originated in a human donor in good health (CMV status not recorded). Some clones in this sample may be carry-over from other donors' samples.

The CDR3 spells CASSLAGASGHQPQHF. CDR3 coding DNA: TGTGCCAGCAGCTTAGCAGGTGCGTCGGGTCATCAGCCCCAGCATTTT. V is TRBV5-8 and J is TRBJ1-5, with no clear D. The CDR3 totals 16 residues. The germline V and J ends were trimmed by 2 bases and 5 bases, with 17 bases remaining between them. Germline V CDR1 and CDR2: SGHTS, YDEGEE.